This T cell receptor beta chain was sequenced during a study of shared clonotypes between healthy human individuals. The input for sorted-subset replicate PCRs was around 0.2 ug DNA, tens of thousands of T cell genomes. Clones were read by immunoSEQ multiplex PCR, and TCRdb kept only the in-frame ones, dropping some. The table records hundreds of thousands of clones, 74% of them present only once. In germline, CDR1 is MDHEN, CDR2 SYDVKM. V shed 4 bases and J 7 bases; nucleotides not matched to a gene: 10. CDR3 length equals 15 residues. The study's findings and limits: The donor pool, a small one, limited the genetic and exposure-history diversity represented. Non-shared clonotypes had lower generation probabilities than clonotypes shared by all four sorted-subset donors. Clonotype sharing among donors was expected to depend on sequencing depth.

A note on this clone: Its antigen is not identified.

This rearrangement joins TRBV28 to TRBJ2-7, with TRBD1 matching 10 bases. The receptor was isolated from a woman in her 30s in good health. The sequencing sample was made of memory CD4+ T cells sorted from blood. Subset described: CD45RA-negative fraction. The CDR3 DNA reads TGTGCCAGCAGTTCGACCGGGACAGGGGCGAGTGAGCAGTACTTC. It codes for CASSSTGTGASEQYF.